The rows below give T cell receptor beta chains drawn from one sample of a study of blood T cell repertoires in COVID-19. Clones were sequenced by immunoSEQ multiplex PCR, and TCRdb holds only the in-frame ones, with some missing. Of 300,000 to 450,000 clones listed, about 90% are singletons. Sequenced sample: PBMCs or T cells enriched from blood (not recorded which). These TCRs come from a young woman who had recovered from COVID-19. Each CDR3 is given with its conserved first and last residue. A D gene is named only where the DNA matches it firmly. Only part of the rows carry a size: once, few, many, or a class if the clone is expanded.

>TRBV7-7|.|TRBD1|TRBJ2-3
CASSPRQGSTDTQYF
TGTGCCAGCAGCCCACGACAGGGTAGCACAGATACGCAGTATTTT
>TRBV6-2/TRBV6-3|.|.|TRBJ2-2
CASSWGGADTGELFF
TGTGCCAGCAGTTGGGGGGGGGCGGACACCGGGGAGCTGTTTTTT
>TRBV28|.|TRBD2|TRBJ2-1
CASSPPAGGRNEQFF
TGTGCCAGCAGCCCCCCCGCGGGGGGGAGAAATGAGCAGTTCTTC
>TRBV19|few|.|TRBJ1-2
CASSSPGGSYGYTF
TGTGCCAGTAGTAGCCCGGGGGGCTCGTATGGCTACACCTTC
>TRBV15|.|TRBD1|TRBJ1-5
CATSSPGDRGVRGNQPQHF
TGTGCCACCAGCAGCCCGGGGGACAGGGGGGTAAGGGGAAATCAGCCCCAGCATTTT
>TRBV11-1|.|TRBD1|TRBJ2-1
CASSTGTGDNEQFF
TGTGCCAGCAGTACGGGAACAGGGGACAATGAGCAGTTCTTC
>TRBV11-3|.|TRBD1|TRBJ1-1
CASSLQGDTEAFF
TGTGCCAGCAGCCTTCAGGGGGACACTGAAGCTTTCTTT
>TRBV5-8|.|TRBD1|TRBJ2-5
CASSDPRQGAKATQYF
TGTGCCAGCAGCGATCCGAGACAGGGGGCCAAGGCCACCCAGTACTTC
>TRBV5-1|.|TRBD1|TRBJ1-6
CASSWGQATKSPLHF
TGCGCCAGCAGCTGGGGACAGGCAACTAAATCACCCCTCCACTTT
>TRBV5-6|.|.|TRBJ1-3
CASSLRGGVGSGNTIYF
TGTGCCAGCAGCTTACGAGGCGGGGTAGGCTCTGGAAACACCATATATTTT
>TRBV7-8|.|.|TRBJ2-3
CASSPRLGGGTDTQYF
TGTGCCAGCAGCCCCCGGTTGGGGGGAGGCACAGATACGCAGTATTTT